This T cell receptor (beta chain) comes out of a study of T cells expressing NK-cell markers. About the research overall: TCR beta repertoires came from sorted CD3+CD56+NKG2C+, CD3+CD56+NKG2C- and CD3+CD56-NKG2C+ T cells.

The study's findings and limits: What remained unclear was the HCMV specificity of expanded NKG2C+ T cell clones. For about 6 donors, the dominant NKG2C+ clonotypes made up roughly 1.0-7.5% of their CD8+ T cells. Leadership of the CD3+CD56-NKG2C+ fraction also belonged to these clonotypes in several donors.

From its re-call of the 5' RACE reads, TCRdb lists each CDR3 protein once, without DNA. The sample table sets out a few hundred thousand distinct CDR3 sequences. A note on this clonotype: As yet, its antigen is unknown.

The sample consisted of blood T cells: a sorted CD56 or NKG2C T cell subset, CD4+ or CD8+ T cells, or bulk PBMC T cells (not recorded which). This TCR was sampled from a young man in good health.

The CDR3 loop is CASSRTGTVWEKLFF. The J gene is TRBJ1-4, the V gene TRBV4-1; the TRBD1 assignment by TCRdb is unverifiable without DNA. The CDR3 runs to 15 residues. Germline CDR1 is MGHRA and CDR2 is YSYEKL.